This TCR beta chain was sequenced for a study of blood T cell repertoires in COVID-19. Study-level background: Specimens from acute and convalescent COVID-19 originated in the United States, Italy and Spain. Sources were T cells, B-cell-depleted T cells, or PBMCs; the material itself was cDNA or gDNA.

This clone appeared once. As processed by the authors: Reference gene primers were amplified, and this amplification served to estimate nucleated cell counts. Measured with immunoSEQ multiplex PCR; TCRdb has only the in-frame clones, and not every one. That table furnishes V, J and clone size, whereas the DNA furnished D and trimming. Of about 170,000 clones listed, about 74% are singletons. Per the germline V gene, CDR1 is SGHAT and CDR2 is FQNNGV. This CDR3 is 16 amino acids long. V shed 0 bases and J shed 4 bases, with 14 bases lying between them. The sequence came from an elderly woman with acute or convalescent COVID-19. The specimen sequenced was peripheral blood. The chain combines TRBV11-2 with TRBJ2-3, with TRBD2 as a possible D gene (7 bases). CDR3 sequence reads: CASSLEQTGGPDTQYF. Here the CDR3 DNA reads TGTGCCAGCAGCTTAGAACAAACGGGGGGCCCAGATACGCAGTATTTT.